One T cell receptor (beta chain) is described in this entry. The CDR3 consists of 13 residues. The ends were cut back, 3 bases at V and 6 bases at J, with 11 bases in the middle. CDR1 is LGHNA, CDR2 YNFKEQ, per germline. This sample stems from a study of blood T cell repertoires in COVID-19. Enrolled through a virtual design, the participants were between about 18 and 100 years of age and came from fewer than 30 US areas. Only in-frame clones appear in the TCRdb table, and some are missing; sequencing was by immunoSEQ multiplex PCR. The sample yields 350,000 to 550,000 clones, 85% to 90% seen once. This receptor was identified in a man aged 25-45 years who had recovered from COVID-19. Sequencing input: PBMCs or T cells enriched from blood (not recorded which). The chain employs TRBV4-2 and TRBJ1-2; D is uncertain. CDR3 protein: CASSQGAVDGYTF. The CDR3, as DNA: TGTGCCAGCAGCCAGGGAGCAGTGGATGGCTACACCTTC.